The present T cell receptor beta chain was sequenced within a study of blood T cell repertoires in COVID-19. The wider study: Acute-phase and convalescent COVID-19 samples originated in the United States, Italy and Spain. From T cells, B-cell-depleted T cells, or PBMCs came the material, which was cDNA or gDNA.

Original handling: Amplification of reference gene primers was used by the study to estimate nucleated cell counts. Using immunoSEQ multiplex PCR, the repertoire was profiled, and TCRdb retains in-frame clones only, with some absent. The D gene and trimming were derived from the DNA, and the V and J assignments and clone size from that table. The top ten clones hold around 13% of a sample with over 250,000 clones, roughly 90% of them seen once. The length of the CDR3 is 17 residues. Germline assignment: CDR1 SEHNR and CDR2 FQNEAQ (reference sequence). J lost 5 bases, V lost 2 bases, and 12 bases had no gene match. A few counts support this clone. Seattle cases were enrolled at active infection and followed longitudinally.

This TCR derives from a woman in her 70s with COVID-19, enrolled during active disease. The V and J genes are TRBV7-9 and TRBJ1-2; TRBD1 aligns across 9 bases. The sample comprised peripheral blood. The CDR3 bases are TGTGCCAGCAGCTTATCTCTGGGGACAGGGACAGTTTATGGCTACACCTTC. It codes for CASSLSLGTGTVYGYTF.